The entry below gives a single T cell receptor beta chain sequence along with its context. What it binds is unknown. Using immunoSEQ multiplex PCR, the repertoire was profiled, and TCRdb retains in-frame clones only, with some absent. Of roughly 380,000 clones listed, roughly 84% were seen once; the top ten hold 3.4%. Unmatched junction bases numbered 1, after V lost 4 bases and J lost 1 base. CDR3 length: 13 residues. CDR1 SGHRS and CDR2 YFSETQ come from the germline V gene. These data belong to a study of Ad26.COV2.S vaccination and SARS-CoV-2 variants. Study as a whole: Once or twice, 56 days apart, Ad26.COV2.S was delivered intramuscularly.

Notes on the study in general: Analyses of TCR breadth and depth may have underestimated total T cell responses. Comparable non-spike TCR breadth was observed in vaccine and placebo recipients.

Sample treatment: 15 to 20 received Ad26.COV2.S at low or high dose, single or two shots; several received placebo; per-sample allocation not given. Material that was analyzed had been drawn on day 63 after the first vaccine or placebo injection. The chain employs TRBV5-1 and TRBJ2-5, with 7 nucleotides matching TRBD1. Here the sequenced sample was peripheral blood, taken in a trial of Ad26.COV2.S vaccine versus placebo. The origin of this receptor is a person aged 18-65 years who received the Ad26.COV2.S COVID-19 vaccine or a placebo. This CDR3 reads CASSDRAQETQYF. The CDR3 DNA reads as TGCGCCAGCAGCGACAGGGCCCAAGAGACCCAGTACTTC.